Below, 8 T cell receptor beta chains from the same sample are listed, as sequenced in a study of CD8+ T cells in alopecia areata. Sequencing used cDNA as its template, made by extracting RNA and reverse transcribing it. Sequencing was performed with immunoSEQ multiplex PCR; in TCRdb, only in-frame clones are kept and a portion is missing. Of about 180,000 clones listed, less than 80% are singletons. The material was CD8+ T cells sorted from blood, obtained at week 0. The receptors stem from a human donor with alopecia areata.

The V and J genes are TRBV7-9 and TRBJ2-3; 9 bases match TRBD2. The CDR3 has 15 amino acids. Germline V gives CDR1 SEHNR, CDR2 FQNEAQ (reference sequence). V lost 5 bases to trimming and J lost 0 bases; unmatched junction nucleotides: 3. The CDR3, as DNA: TGTGCCAGCAGCCCCAGCGGGGGGAGCACAGATACGCAGTATTTT. Translation: CASSPSGGSTDTQYF.

V usage is TRBV29-1 and J usage is TRBJ2-1, with 13 bases lining up with TRBD2. Per the germline V gene, CDR1 is SQVTM and CDR2 is ANQGSEA. The V gene end was trimmed by 4 bases and the J gene end by 7 bases; junction bases not matched to a gene: 4. The CDR3 extends over 14 amino acids. The CDR3 sequence is CSVVPTSGRNEQFF. DNA for the CDR3: TGCAGCGTTGTTCCGACTAGCGGGAGGAATGAGCAGTTCTTC.

This chain joins TRBV2 and TRBJ2-7; the D gene is possibly TRBD2 (6 bases). The CDR3 runs 15 residues. With 4 bases removed from V and 0 bases from J, the gap between germline ends came to 13 bases. Germline V lookup: CDR1 SNHLY, CDR2 FYNNEI. The CDR3 DNA follows: TGTGCCAGCAGTGTCGGCGGGAAGAGCTCCTACGAGCAGTACTTC. As protein: CASSVGGKSSYEQYF.

The V gene is TRBV30, the J gene TRBJ1-2, with 7 bases that match TRBD1. Per the germline V gene, CDR1 is GTSNPN and CDR2 is SVGIG (reference sequence). Trimming took 1 base from V and 4 from J; bases not matched to a gene: 12. The CDR3 has 16 residues. As DNA, the CDR3 is TGTGCCTGGAGTGAAAAACCACAGGGGCGACTCTATGGCTACACCTTC. Translated: CAWSEKPQGRLYGYTF.

The rearrangement joins TRBV4-1 to TRBJ2-7, with no clear D. Trimming removed 0 bases from V and 2 bases from J, with 11 bases in between. This CDR3 comprises 15 residues. Germline V gene sequence: CDR1 MGHRA, CDR2 YSYEKL. This CDR3 reads CASSQELPPAYEQYF. The CDR3 nucleotides are TGCGCCAGCAGCCAAGAGCTACCCCCCGCCTACGAGCAGTACTTC.

The chain links TRBV18 to TRBJ1-2; D is perhaps TRBD1 (5 bases). This CDR3 is built from 14 residues. In germline, CDR1 is KGHSH, CDR2 LQKENI. Trimming removed 0 bases from V and 5 bases from J, with 10 bases in between. In DNA form, the CDR3 reads TGTGCCAGCTCACCACCCATAAGGGGTTATGGCTACACCTTC. Translating it yields CASSPPIRGYGYTF.

J is TRBJ2-7 and V is TRBV27, with D possibly being TRBD1 (5 bases). V shed 8 bases and J shed 4 bases, with 18 bases lying between them. The CDR3 length is 14 residues. CDR1 and CDR2 from the germline V gene are MNHEY and SMNVEV (reference sequence). The CDR3 loop reads CASSKARGQYEQYF. CDR3 nucleotide sequence: TGTGCCAGCTCAAAGGCTAGGGGTCAATACGAGCAGTACTTC.

This chain links TRBV6-6 with TRBJ1-1; TRBD1 matches 7 bases. Germline assignment: CDR1 MNHNY and CDR2 SVGAGI (reference sequence). CDR3 length: 16 residues. V shed 2 bases and J 1 base; nucleotides not matched to a gene: 7. CDR3 protein: CASSYQPGQTNTEAFF. CDR3 nucleotide sequence: TGTGCCAGCAGTTACCAACCGGGACAGACGAACACTGAAGCTTTCTTT.